These 13 T cell receptor beta chains came from one sample sequenced in a study of graft-versus-host responses after intestinal transplantation. Assay: immunoSEQ multiplex PCR; the TCRdb copy retains only in-frame clones and omits some. Of 75,000 to 100,000 clones in the sample, 91% were seen once. Antigens of these TCRs are unknown. Sample: unstimulated CD4+ T cells sorted from spleen or lymph node cells, taken before transplant. Source of these receptors: a human donor who was the organ donor for an intestinal transplant.

The rearrangement uses TRBV30 and TRBJ1-1, with D hard to call. The CDR3 has 13 amino acids. The V gene lost 2 bases and the J gene lost 11 bases, with 18 bases spanning the gap. Germline CDR1 reads GTSNPN; CDR2 reads SVGIG (reference sequence). The CDR3 DNA reads TGTGCCTGGAGTACGCGACTTGCTGCGGGCGCTTTCTTT. As protein: CAWSTRLAAGAFF. Drawing the rest from reference TRBV30 and TRBJ1-1, the complete variable domain is SQTIHQWPATLVQPVGSPLSLECTVEGTSNPNLYWYRQAAGRGLQLLFYSVGIGQISSEVPQNLSASRPQDRQFILSSKKLLLSDSGFYLCAWSTRLAAGAFFGQGTRLTVV.

The chain carries TRBV27 and TRBJ1-2; D uncertain. The CDR3 extends over 15 amino acids. Trimming removed 3 bases at V and 7 bases at J, with 18 bases between. Germline loops: CDR1 MNHEY, CDR2 SMNVEV (reference sequence). CDR3 bases: TGTGCCAGCAGTTTGGGCAGGTGGAATTTTGGTGGCTACACCTTC. This encodes CASSLGRWNFGGYTF.

The chain carries TRBV7-9 and TRBJ1-2; weak D call: TRBD1 (5 bases). The CDR3 consists of 14 residues. CDR1 and CDR2 (germline): SEHNR, FQNEAQ (reference sequence). The V end lost 1 base, the J end lost 7 bases, and 13 bases lay between the germline ends. Written as DNA, the CDR3 is TGTGCCAGCAGCTTAGAGAAGGGGCTGGGTGGCTACACCTTC. The encoded protein is CASSLEKGLGGYTF.

This chain connects TRBV7-9 to TRBJ2-1; D is undetermined. CDR1 is SEHNR and CDR2 is FQNEAQ in the germline V gene (reference sequence). CDR3 size: 12 residues. Deletions cut 5 bases from V and 8 bases from J, with 10 bases between. In nucleotides, the CDR3 is TGTGCCAGCAGCCCGCGAACGGATGAGCAGTTCTTC. Translated, it gives CASSPRTDEQFF.

The chain has TRBV10-3 and TRBJ1-2; D ambiguous. Germline CDR1 ENHRY, CDR2 SYGVKD. The CDR3 is made up of 13 amino acids. The V and J ends lost 0 bases and 7 bases respectively, with 9 bases between them. The CDR3 sequence is CAISESEALGYTF. CDR3 in DNA: TGTGCCATCAGTGAGTCTGAGGCTCTTGGCTACACCTTC.

The chain carries TRBV5-4 and TRBJ2-7; 10 bases map to TRBD1. This CDR3 region has 15 residues. Per the germline V gene, CDR1 is SGHNT and CDR2 is YYREEE (reference sequence). The V and J ends lost 0 bases and 8 bases, in that order; junction bases with no gene match: 8. The CDR3 DNA sequence: TGTGCCAGCAGCTTGGCCGGGGACAGGGGCGCACAGCAGTACTTC. Translated: CASSLAGDRGAQQYF.

The chain combines TRBV11-3 with TRBJ2-2; TRBD1 matches at 7 bases. Germline V lookup: CDR1 SGHNT, CDR2 YENEEA. Losses at the gene ends were 6 bases for V and 3 bases for J; bases not matched to a gene: 7. CDR3 size: 15 residues. The CDR3 loop is CASRSRDRDTGELFF. CDR3 DNA sequence: TGTGCCAGCAGATCCCGGGACAGAGACACCGGGGAGCTGTTTTTT.

The chain has TRBV6-6 and TRBJ1-2; TRBD1 is a possible D gene (5 bases). The V gene's germline CDR1 is MNHNY and CDR2 SVGAGI (reference sequence). This CDR3 has 13 amino acids. Trimming took off 8 bases at V and 7 bases at J, with 17 bases between the two ends. This CDR3 is CASWASWGGGYTF. Written as DNA, the CDR3 is TGTGCCAGCTGGGCCAGCTGGGGCGGTGGCTACACCTTC.

The rearrangement joins TRBV2 to TRBJ1-6, with 7 bases identical to TRBD1. Trimming took 7 bases from V and 6 from J; bases not matched to a gene: 3. Germline CDR1 and CDR2: SNHLY and FYNNEI. The CDR3 covers 13 residues. Written as DNA, the CDR3 is TGTGCCAGCATAGGGACAGCTAATTCACCCCTCCACTTT. It encodes CASIGTANSPLHF.

V usage is TRBV9 and J usage is TRBJ1-2; D is possibly TRBD1 (5 bases). Trimming stripped 2 bases from V and 7 bases from J, with 12 bases between. This CDR3 is 13 amino acids long. Germline V gene sequence: CDR1 SGDLS, CDR2 YYNGEE. CDR3 sequence reads: CASSVPGLSGYTF. The CDR3 nucleotides read TGTGCCAGCAGCGTCCCGGGACTGAGTGGCTACACCTTC.

This clone was detected a few times. The chain recombines TRBV19 with TRBJ1-6, with TRBD1 matching over 10 bases. Germline loops: CDR1 LNHDA, CDR2 SQIVND (reference sequence). Germline trimming cut 5 bases from V and 10 bases from J; bases unmatched to any gene: 2. CDR3 length: 13 amino acids. In nucleotides, the CDR3 is TGTGCCAGTAGTCGGGACAGGGGATCACCCCTCCACTTT. This sequence encodes CASSRDRGSPLHF.

The chain joins TRBV10-2 to TRBJ1-3; the D is unclear. Germline values: CDR1 WSHSY, CDR2 SAAADI. The CDR3 runs 14 residues. Trimming removed 2 bases from V and 1 base from J, with 6 bases in between. CDR3 nucleotide sequence: TGCGCCAGCAGTGAGCCCGGGTCTGGAAACACCATATATTTT. This gives the protein CASSEPGSGNTIYF.

V is TRBV4-2 and J is TRBJ1-3; TRBD1 matches at 9 bases. V was clipped by 6 bases and J by 1 base; unmatched bases: 7. The germline V gene encodes CDR1 LGHNA and CDR2 YNFKEQ. This CDR3 contains 16 residues. As DNA, the CDR3 is TGTGCCAGCAGTAACACAGGGGGCCTATCTGGAAACACCATATATTTT. As protein: CASSNTGGLSGNTIYF.